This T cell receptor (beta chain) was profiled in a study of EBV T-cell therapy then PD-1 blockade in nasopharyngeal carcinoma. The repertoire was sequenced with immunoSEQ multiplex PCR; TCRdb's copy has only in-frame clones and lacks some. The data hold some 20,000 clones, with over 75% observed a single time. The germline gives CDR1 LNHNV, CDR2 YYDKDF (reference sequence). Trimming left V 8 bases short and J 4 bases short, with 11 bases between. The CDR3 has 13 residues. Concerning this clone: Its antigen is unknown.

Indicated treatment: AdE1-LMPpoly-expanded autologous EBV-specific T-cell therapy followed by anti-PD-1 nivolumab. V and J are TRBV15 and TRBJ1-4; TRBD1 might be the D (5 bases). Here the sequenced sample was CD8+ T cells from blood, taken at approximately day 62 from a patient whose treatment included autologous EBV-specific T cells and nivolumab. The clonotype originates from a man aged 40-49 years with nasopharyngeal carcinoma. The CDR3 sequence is CATLGQYNEKLFF. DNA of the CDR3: TGTGCCACCCTGGGGCAGTATAATGAAAAACTGTTTTTT.